This T cell receptor (beta chain) was identified in a study of blood T cell repertoires in COVID-19. The CDR3 sequence is 16 residues long. Germline V gene data show CDR1 as MDHEN and CDR2 as SYDVKM. Trimming left V 8 bases short and J 0 bases short, with 14 bases between. Clones were sequenced by immunoSEQ multiplex PCR, and TCRdb holds only the in-frame ones, with some missing. Of 250,000 or so clones in the sample, approximately 81% were seen once. The chain uses TRBV28 and TRBJ2-6; D is ambiguous. Material: peripheral blood. The receptor was derived from a man aged 55-75 years with acute or convalescent COVID-19. The CDR3 DNA is TGTGCCAGCCGAGACACACTCACCTCTGGGGCCAACGTCCTGACTTTC. It yields the protein CASRDTLTSGANVLTF.